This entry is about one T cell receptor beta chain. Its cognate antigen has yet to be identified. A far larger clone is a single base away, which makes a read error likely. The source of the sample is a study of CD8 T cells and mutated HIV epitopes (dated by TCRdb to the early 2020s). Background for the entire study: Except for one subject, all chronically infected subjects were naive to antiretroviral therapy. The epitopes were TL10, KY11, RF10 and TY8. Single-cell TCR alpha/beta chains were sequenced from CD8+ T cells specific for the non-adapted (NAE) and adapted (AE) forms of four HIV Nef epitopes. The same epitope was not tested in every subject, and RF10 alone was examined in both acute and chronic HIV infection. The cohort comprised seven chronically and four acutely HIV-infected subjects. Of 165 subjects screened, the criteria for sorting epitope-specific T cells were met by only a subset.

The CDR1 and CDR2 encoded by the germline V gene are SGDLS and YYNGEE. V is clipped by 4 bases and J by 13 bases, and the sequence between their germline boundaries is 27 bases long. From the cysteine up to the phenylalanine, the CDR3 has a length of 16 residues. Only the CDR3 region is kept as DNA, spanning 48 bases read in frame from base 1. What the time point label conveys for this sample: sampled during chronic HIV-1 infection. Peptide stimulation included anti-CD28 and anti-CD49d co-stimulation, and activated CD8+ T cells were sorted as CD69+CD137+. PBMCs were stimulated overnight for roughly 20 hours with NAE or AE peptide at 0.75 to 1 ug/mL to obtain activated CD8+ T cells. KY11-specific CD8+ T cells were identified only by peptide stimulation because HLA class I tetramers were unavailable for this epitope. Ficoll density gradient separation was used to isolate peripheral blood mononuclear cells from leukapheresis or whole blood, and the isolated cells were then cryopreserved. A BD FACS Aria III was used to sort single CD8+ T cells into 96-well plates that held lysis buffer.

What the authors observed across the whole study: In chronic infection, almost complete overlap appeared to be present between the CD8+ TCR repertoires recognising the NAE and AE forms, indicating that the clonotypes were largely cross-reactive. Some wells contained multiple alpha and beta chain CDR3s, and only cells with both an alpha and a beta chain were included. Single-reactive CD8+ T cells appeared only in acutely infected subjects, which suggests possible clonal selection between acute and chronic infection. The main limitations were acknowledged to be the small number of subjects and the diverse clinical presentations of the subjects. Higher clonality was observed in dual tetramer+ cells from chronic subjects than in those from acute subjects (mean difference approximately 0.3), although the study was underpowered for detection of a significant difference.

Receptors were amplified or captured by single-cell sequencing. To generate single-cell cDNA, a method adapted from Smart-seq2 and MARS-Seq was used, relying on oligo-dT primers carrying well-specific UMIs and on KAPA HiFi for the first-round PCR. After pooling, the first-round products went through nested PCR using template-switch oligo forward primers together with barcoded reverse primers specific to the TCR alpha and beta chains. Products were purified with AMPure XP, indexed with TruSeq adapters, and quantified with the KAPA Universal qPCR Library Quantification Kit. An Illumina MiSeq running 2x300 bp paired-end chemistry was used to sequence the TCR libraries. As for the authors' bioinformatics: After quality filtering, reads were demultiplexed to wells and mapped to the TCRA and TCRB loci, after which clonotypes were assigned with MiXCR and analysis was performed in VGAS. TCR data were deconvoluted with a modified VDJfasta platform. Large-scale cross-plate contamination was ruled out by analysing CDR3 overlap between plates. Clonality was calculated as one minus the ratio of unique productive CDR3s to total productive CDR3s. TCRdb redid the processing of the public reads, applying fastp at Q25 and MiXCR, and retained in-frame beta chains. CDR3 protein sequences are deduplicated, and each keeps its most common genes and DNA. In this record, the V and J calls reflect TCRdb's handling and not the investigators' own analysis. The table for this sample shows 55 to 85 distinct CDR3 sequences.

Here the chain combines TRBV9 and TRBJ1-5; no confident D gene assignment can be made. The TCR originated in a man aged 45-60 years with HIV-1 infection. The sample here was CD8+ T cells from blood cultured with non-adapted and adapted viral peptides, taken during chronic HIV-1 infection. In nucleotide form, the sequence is TGTGCCAGCAGCTCGGGAGGAGACGTCTACACAGATACGCAGCATTTT. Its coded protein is CASSSGGDVYTDTQHF.